This TCR beta chain stems from a study of beta chain features in type 1 diabetes. cDNA synthesis used the whole RNA isolate, giving expressed TCRB sequences. Sequencing was performed with immunoSEQ multiplex PCR; in TCRdb, only in-frame clones are kept and a portion is missing. This sample has roughly 730,000 clones, with around an eighth found just once. Points from the study as a whole: People with Type 1 diabetes carried modestly yet significantly shorter TCRB CDR3s in all four CD4+ subsets. Researchers reported that naive, central memory and Treg TCRB repertoires appeared more similar in patients than in healthy donors. High-TCR-expressing cells could be over-represented by cDNA sequencing.

This CDR3 contains 15 residues. V was pared by 1 base and J by 0 bases, with 13 bases between. Looked up from germline, CDR1 is GTSNPN and CDR2 is SVGIG (reference sequence). In its sample, this clone was seen a few times. The target antigen is unknown. It was via CD45RO/CCR7/CD25/CD127/CD95/CD27 that CD4+ naive, central memory, regulatory and stem cell-like memory cells were sorted. This clonotype was sampled from a man between 18 and 29 years old with type 1 diabetes. Source material: naive CD4+ T cells from blood. The V call is TRBV30, the J call TRBJ2-7; either TRBD1 or TRBD2 may supply D (5 bases each). The CDR3 sequence: CAWSGRGWGSYEQYF. CDR3 DNA: TGTGCCTGGAGTGGACGGGGCTGGGGCTCCTACGAGCAGTACTTC.